The clone carrying this TCR beta chain was recorded a few times. The antigen remains unidentified. TCRdb passed the 5' RACE reads through MiXCR, listing each CDR3 protein once. This table holds about 360,000 distinct CDR3 sequences, 20% to 25% found once. V lost 10 bases to trimming and J lost 6 bases, with 11 bases between them. Per the germline V gene, CDR1 is MNHEY and CDR2 is SMNVEV (reference sequence). This CDR3 is built from 11 residues. This entry belongs to a study of CD8 T cells in ankylosing spondylitis. The study's findings and limits: Typical of ankylosing spondylitis blood, it appeared, was a TCR beta motif of several highly homologous variants.

This TCR came from a male donor with ankylosing spondylitis or in good health (not recorded which). V usage is TRBV27 and J usage is TRBJ2-3; D is unclear. Sequencing was done on a sample of blood, either unsorted or a sorted T cell fraction (not recorded which). Written as DNA, the CDR3 is TGTGCCACAGGTACTTGGGATACGCAGTATTTT. This sequence encodes CATGTWDTQYF.